This TCR beta chain comes out of a study of cytomegalovirus exposure and HLA in healthy donors. Here immunoSEQ multiplex PCR was the method, and the copy in TCRdb shows in-frame clones only, minus some. The repertoire includes approximately 120,000 clones, roughly 93% of them detected once, and 1% to 1.5% sits in the top ten. Germline trimming cut 2 bases from V and 1 base from J; bases unmatched to any gene: 3. The CDR3 totals 15 residues. Per the germline V gene, CDR1 is MNHNY and CDR2 is SVGAGI (reference sequence). Sequencing was done on a sample of PBMCs. The clonotype comes from a woman aged 18-29 years in good health and CMV-seronegative. The V and J genes are TRBV6-6 and TRBJ1-1, with TRBD1 matching over 8 bases. CDR3 coding DNA: TGTGCCAGCAGTTACCCGACAGGGGAGAACACTGAAGCTTTCTTT. It is translated as CASSYPTGENTEAFF.